A single TCR beta chain is shown here with its context. The sample originates from a study of blood T cell repertoires in COVID-19. CDR1 is SGHRS, CDR2 YFSETQ, per germline. V was shortened by 4 bases and J by 2 bases, with 15 bases between the two germline ends. The length of the CDR3 is 16 residues. Sequenced by immunoSEQ multiplex PCR; TCRdb stores in-frame clones only, minus some. The sample includes some 70,000 clones, about 90% of them seen just once. The chain carries TRBV5-1 and TRBJ1-4; D call uncertain. Sequenced sample: peripheral blood. This TCR came from a man aged 45-65 years with active COVID-19. The CDR3 protein is CASSLLGTGTNEKLFF. CDR3 nucleotides: TGCGCCAGCAGCCTTCTAGGCACCGGGACTAATGAAAAACTGTTTTTT.